This T cell receptor (beta chain) is drawn from a study of T cells after yellow fever vaccination. About the research overall: SMART-Seq v4 Ultra Low Input handled preparation of low-cell-number fractions.

Conversion of TCR transcripts into cDNA relied on 5'RACE template switching, which added a universal primer site and UMIs. TCRdb itself ran the 5' RACE reads through MiXCR, one entry per CDR3 protein. Of roughly 330,000 distinct CDR3 sequences listed, roughly 6.8% were seen once; the top ten hold roughly a sixth. The sequence was collected from a man between 18 and 29 years old who received the YFV17D yellow fever vaccine. This material consisted of PBMCs, taken around 45 days after the first yellow fever vaccination.

CDR3 in amino acids: CASSRLRDSNEQFF. In DNA, the CDR3 is TGTGCCAGCAGCCGACTCAGGGATTCTAATGAGCAGTTCTTC. This chain connects TRBV11-2 to TRBJ2-1; the D gene is possibly TRBD1 (5 bases). Germline values: CDR1 SGHAT, CDR2 FQNNGV. This CDR3 has 14 amino acids. Trimming cost V 5 bases and J 7 bases, with 15 bases left between them.